Below are 6 T cell receptor beta chains sequenced from a single sample in a study of cytomegalovirus exposure and HLA in healthy donors (TCRdb year 2017). Receptor amplification or capture employed the immunoSEQ multiplex PCR assay. A mixture of 60 forward primers for TCR Vbeta segments and 13 reverse primers for TCR Jbeta segments was used in the multiplex PCR. The clones in this table, taken by TCRdb from immuneACCESS, are in-frame only. Not every clone is retained; where verified, under half of the shortfall comes from an unresolved V gene, and the cause of the rest is unknown. The sample yields 170,000 or so clones; 77% were counted once. 3.5% to 4.5% of the sample rests with the top ten. The material sequenced was PBMCs. The receptor source for this set is a woman aged 55-69 years in good health and CMV-seropositive.

The chain couples TRBV6-5 to TRBJ2-3; D uncertain. V was clipped by 0 bases and J by 1 base, with 8 bases between them. The CDR3 contains 15 residues. Per germline, CDR1 MNHEY and CDR2 SVGAGI. This CDR3 reads CASSYSESGTDTQYF. For the CDR3, the DNA is TGTGCCAGCAGTTACTCGGAGAGCGGCACAGATACGCAGTATTTT.

This clone was recorded a few times. The gene calls are TRBV7-9 and TRBJ2-3, with D tentatively TRBD1 (5 bases). Germline V CDR1 and CDR2: SEHNR, FQNEAQ (reference sequence). This CDR3 is built from 15 residues. V lost 2 bases and J 3 bases, leaving 12 bases between the germline ends. The CDR3 nucleotides are TGTGCCAGCAGCTTAATCGGAGACAGTACAGATACGCAGTATTTT. This translates into CASSLIGDSTDTQYF.

About this clone itself: Distinct nucleotide sequences in the sample also encode this CDR3. The rearrangement joins TRBV6-1 to TRBJ1-5; no firm D call. V dropped 3 bases and J dropped 4 bases, with 7 bases sitting between them. There are 13 residues in the CDR3. Germline values: CDR1 MNHNS, CDR2 SASEGT. CDR3: CASSELRNQPQHF. The DNA for the CDR3 is TGTGCCAGCAGTGAGTTGAGGAATCAGCCCCAGCATTTT.

This clone was picked up one time. The chain uses TRBV18 and TRBJ2-3; TRBD2 agrees at 7 bases. This CDR3 has 16 amino acids. V lost 0 bases and J lost 3; bases outside the gene matches: 6. In germline, CDR1 is KGHSH, CDR2 LQKENI. The CDR3 loop reads CASSPPWGGRTDTQYF. The CDR3 nucleotides read TGTGCCAGCTCACCACCGTGGGGGGGTCGGACAGATACGCAGTATTTT.

This clone was picked up one time. J is TRBJ1-3 and V is TRBV7-8; 10 bases map to TRBD1. V shed 5 bases and J 7 bases; nucleotides not matched to a gene: 5. Germline assignment: CDR1 SGHVS and CDR2 FQNEAQ. The CDR3 length is 14 residues. As DNA, the CDR3 is TGTGCCAGCAGCGCGGGACAGGGGAGGAACACCATATATTTT. Residues: CASSAGQGRNTIYF.

The gene calls are TRBV19 and TRBJ2-7; D unresolved. Germline V gene sequence: CDR1 LNHDA, CDR2 SQIVND (reference sequence). V was clipped by 5 bases and J by 0 bases, with 5 bases between them. The CDR3 length is 12 residues. This CDR3 is CASSSYSYEQYF. The DNA for the CDR3 is TGTGCCAGTAGTTCCTACTCCTACGAGCAGTACTTC.